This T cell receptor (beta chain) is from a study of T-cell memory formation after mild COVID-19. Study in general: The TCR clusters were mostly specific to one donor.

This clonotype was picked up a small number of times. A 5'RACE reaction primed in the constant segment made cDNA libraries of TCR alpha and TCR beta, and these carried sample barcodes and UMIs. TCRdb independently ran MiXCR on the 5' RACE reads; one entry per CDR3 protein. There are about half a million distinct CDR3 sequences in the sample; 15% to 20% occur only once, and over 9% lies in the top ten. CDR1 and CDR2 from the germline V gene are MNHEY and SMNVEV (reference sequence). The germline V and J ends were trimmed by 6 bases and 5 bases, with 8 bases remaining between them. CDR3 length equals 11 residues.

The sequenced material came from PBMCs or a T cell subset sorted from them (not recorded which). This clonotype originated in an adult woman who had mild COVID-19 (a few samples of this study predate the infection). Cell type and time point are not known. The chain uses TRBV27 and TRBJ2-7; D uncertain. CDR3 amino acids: CASRRRDEQYF. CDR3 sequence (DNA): TGTGCCAGCAGGAGACGGGACGAGCAGTACTTC.